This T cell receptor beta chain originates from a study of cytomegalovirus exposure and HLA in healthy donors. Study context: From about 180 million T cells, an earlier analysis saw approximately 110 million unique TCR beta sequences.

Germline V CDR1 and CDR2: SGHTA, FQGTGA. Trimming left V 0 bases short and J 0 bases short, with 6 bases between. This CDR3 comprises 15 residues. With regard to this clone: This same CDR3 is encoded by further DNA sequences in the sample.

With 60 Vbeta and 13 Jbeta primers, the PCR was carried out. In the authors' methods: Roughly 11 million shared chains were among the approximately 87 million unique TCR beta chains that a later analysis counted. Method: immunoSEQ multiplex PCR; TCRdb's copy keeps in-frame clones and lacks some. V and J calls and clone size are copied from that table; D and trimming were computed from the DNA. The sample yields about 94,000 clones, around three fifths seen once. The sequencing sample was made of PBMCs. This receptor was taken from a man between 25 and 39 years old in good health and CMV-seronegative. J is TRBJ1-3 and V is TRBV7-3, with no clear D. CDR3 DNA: TGTGCCAGCAGCTTAACTCCGGGCTCTGGAAACACCATATATTTT. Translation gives CASSLTPGSGNTIYF.